The 9 T cell receptor beta chains below come from one sample, sequenced in a study of cytomegalovirus exposure and HLA in healthy donors. This PCR relied on a set of 60 Vbeta primers and 13 Jbeta primers. Profiled with immunoSEQ multiplex PCR; TCRdb holds only in-frame clones, not every one. The sample has some 95,000 clones; roughly 73% are singletons. The sample was PBMCs. The receptors derive from a man between 45 and 60 years old in good health and CMV-seropositive.

J is TRBJ2-3 and V is TRBV5-1; 8 nucleotides agree with TRBD1. CDR3 length: 13 amino acids. Germline trimming cut 5 bases from V and 6 bases from J; bases unmatched to any gene: 5. Per germline, CDR1 SGHRS and CDR2 YFSETQ. CDR3 residues: CASRTGVGDTQYF. In nucleotides, the CDR3 is TGCGCCAGCAGGACAGGGGTCGGGGATACGCAGTATTTT.

The rearrangement uses TRBV2 and TRBJ1-1, with a tentative D call TRBD1 (5 bases). Trimming took off 2 bases at V and 3 bases at J, with 10 bases between the two ends. There are 14 residues in the CDR3. Germline CDR1 is SNHLY and CDR2 is FYNNEI. The CDR3 DNA is TGTGCCAGCAGTGAACAGGGATGGTACACTGAAGCTTTCTTT. Its protein is CASSEQGWYTEAFF.

CDR3 sequence reads: CAVRGRAEAFF. The DNA of the CDR3 is TGTGCCGTCAGGGGGCGAGCTGAAGCTTTCTTT. This chain uses TRBV27 with TRBJ1-1; TRBD1 matches 8 bases. The CDR3 covers 11 residues. The junction had 5 bases not matched to a gene; V was cut back by 11 bases and J by 6 bases. Looked up from germline, CDR1 is MNHEY and CDR2 is SMNVEV (reference sequence).

This clone occurred a few times. The chain is built from TRBV5-5 and TRBJ2-2; 7 nucleotides agree with TRBD1. Germline CDR1 SGHKS, CDR2 YYEKEE (reference sequence). CDR3 length equals 17 residues. J gave up 2 bases and V 4 bases, and 11 bases lay outside the gene matches. The CDR3 DNA is TGTGCCAGCAGCAACCTCAATCGACAGGGTAACACCGGGGAGCTGTTTTTT. Its protein product is CASSNLNRQGNTGELFF.

CDR3 DNA: TGTGCCAGCAGCTTGGCCAAAGAGGCAGCTTTCTTT. Residues: CASSLAKEAAFF. This sequence joins TRBV5-8 and TRBJ1-1; D uncertain. This CDR3 contains 12 residues. Trimming removed 0 bases from V and 10 bases from J, with 10 bases in between. Germline values: CDR1 SGHTS, CDR2 YDEGEE. Full variable domain (remainder filled in from reference TRBV5-8 and TRBJ1-1): EAGVTQSPTHLIKTRGQQATLRCSPISGHTSVYWYQQALGLGLQFLLWYDEGEERNRGNFPPRFSGRQFPNYSSELNVNALELEDSALYLCASSLAKEAAFFGQGTRLTVV.

The CDR3 region has the DNA TGTGCCAGCAGCCCCCAACAGGGACACTATGGCTACACCTTC. Translating it yields CASSPQQGHYGYTF. This chain links TRBV11-2 with TRBJ1-2; tentatively, D is TRBD1 (6 bases). Looked up from germline, CDR1 is SGHAT and CDR2 is FQNNGV. V was shortened by 5 bases and J by 3 bases, with 13 bases between the two germline ends. This CDR3 contains 14 residues.

The sample holds a few counts of this clone. One junction end disagrees with the germline gene, perhaps due to a read error. V and J are TRBV7-9 and TRBJ2-7; D may be TRBD1 (6 bases). The germline V gene has CDR1 SEHNR and CDR2 FQNEAQ (reference sequence). The CDR3 sequence is 16 residues long. The CDR3 sequence: CSSSLGWTVSSYEQYF. In DNA, the CDR3 is TGTTCCAGCAGCTTAGGTTGGACAGTAAGTTCCTACGAGCAGTACTTC.

V gene TRBV14 combines with J gene TRBJ1-1; 11 bases match TRBD1. Trimming cost V 4 bases and J 11 bases; bases outside gene matches: 6. Germline loops: CDR1 SGHDN, CDR2 FVKESK. The CDR3 has 13 residues. CDR3 protein: CASSPRTGGWAFF. The CDR3, as DNA: TGTGCCAGCAGCCCTCGGACAGGGGGCTGGGCTTTCTTT.

The chain recombines TRBV27 with TRBJ2-2; 10 positions match TRBD1. This CDR3 region has 14 residues. J was trimmed by 4 bases and V by 7 bases; bases with no gene match: 3. Germline V gives CDR1 MNHEY, CDR2 SMNVEV (reference sequence). CDR3 sequence reads: CASKRQGATGELFF. The CDR3 nucleotides are TGTGCCAGCAAGAGACAGGGGGCCACCGGGGAGCTGTTTTTT.